This entry is about one T cell receptor beta chain. The sample is drawn from a study of blood T cell repertoires in COVID-19. The overall study: Donors in the United States, Italy and Spain gave samples during acute or convalescent COVID-19. Sources were T cells, B-cell-depleted T cells, or PBMCs; the material itself was cDNA or gDNA.

Original analysis: Reference gene primers were amplified, and this amplification served to estimate nucleated cell counts. The method was immunoSEQ multiplex PCR; TCRdb's version includes in-frame clones alone and lacks a portion of them. V and J calls plus clone size are reproduced from that table; the DNA served to infer D and trimming. The table includes about 210,000 clones, approximately 83% detected once. Between the trimmed V and J ends, which lost 3 bases and 5 bases, there was a span of 8 bases. The CDR3 totals 11 residues. Germline V CDR1 and CDR2: SQVTM, ANQGSEA. The chain combines TRBV29-1 with TRBJ2-7; TRBD2 might be the D (6 bases). This clonotype was sampled from a woman in her 40s with active or convalescent COVID-19. The material sequenced was peripheral blood. This chain's CDR3 is CSVEEGNEQYF. The CDR3, as DNA: TGCAGCGTTGAGGAGGGAAACGAGCAGTACTTC.